The T cell receptor (beta chain) described here comes from a study of T cells in localized non-small cell lung cancer. Study-level findings and limits: Heterogeneity is still possible, as just one tumor region was sequenced. Median detection of top 100 tumor clones in adjacent lung was 57 clones.

The V gene lost 4 bases and the J gene lost 3 bases, with 11 bases spanning the gap. Germline CDR1 is SGDLS and CDR2 is YYNGEE. The CDR3 covers 13 residues. The sample holds one count of this clone. Antigen specificity is unknown. Using immunoSEQ multiplex PCR, the repertoire was profiled, and TCRdb retains in-frame clones only, with some absent. The sample has tens of thousands of clones, over 80% seen once. This material consisted of peripheral blood mononuclear cells, taken before any cancer treatment. The chain employs TRBV9 and TRBJ2-7; D tentatively reads TRBD1 or TRBD2 (5 bases each). The TCR sequence derives from a man aged 35 to 70 with stage III lung adenocarcinoma. CDR3: CASSPGTVYEQYF. The CDR3 nucleotides are TGTGCCAGCAGCCCTGGGACGGTCTACGAGCAGTACTTC.